This TCR beta chain was identified in a study of CXCR3-negative and CXCR3-positive naive CD8 T cells. The authors made the TRB cDNA libraries by 5' RACE using UMI labels. TCRdb reprocessed the 5' RACE reads and stores each CDR3 protein as one record, lacking DNA. This sample contains approximately 98,000 distinct CDR3 sequences. This CDR3 is 14 amino acids long. Germline CDR1 and CDR2: SGHTA and FQGNSA. Comments on this clonotype: Its antigen is still unknown.

Notes on the study in general: CXCR3-positive naive cells had TRB CDR3s that were more hydrophobic than CXCR3-negative naive cells had. For the naive subsets, surface CD5 was similar, and TCR strength was inferred from TRB CDR3 properties.

Identification of naive CD8+ T cells rested on CD45RO-CCR7+CD27+CD95- status. The chain has TRBV7-2 and TRBJ2-1; checking the TCRdb D call of TRBD1 is not possible without DNA. The sequencing sample was made of naive CXCR3+ CD8+ T cells from blood. As to subset: CD45RO-CCR7+CD27+CD95- naive CD8+ T cells expressing CXCR3 (TNR3+). The sequence was obtained from a human donor in good health. Some clones in this sample may be carry-over from other donors' samples. The CDR3 here is CASSSMGQYNEQFF.